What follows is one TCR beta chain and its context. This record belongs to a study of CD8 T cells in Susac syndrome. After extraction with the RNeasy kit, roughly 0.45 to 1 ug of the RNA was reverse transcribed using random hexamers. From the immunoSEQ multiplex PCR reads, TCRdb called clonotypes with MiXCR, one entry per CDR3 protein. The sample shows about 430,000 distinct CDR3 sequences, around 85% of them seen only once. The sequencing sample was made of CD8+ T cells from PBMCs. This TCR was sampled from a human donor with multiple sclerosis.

The CDR3 region has the DNA TGCGCCAGCAGCTTAAGACAGGGCGTGAACACTGAAGCTTTCTTT. Its translation: CASSLRQGVNTEAFF. V gene TRBV5-1 combines with J gene TRBJ1-1; 7 nucleotides agree with TRBD1. The germline V gene encodes CDR1 SGHRS and CDR2 YFSETQ. The V and J ends lost 2 bases and 0 bases, in that order; junction bases with no gene match: 4. CDR3 length: 15 residues.